Given below is one T cell receptor (beta chain) in context. These data are taken from a study of regulatory T cells in long-lasting Graves disease. The CDR3 extends over 13 amino acids. V dropped 3 bases and J dropped 3 bases, with 8 bases sitting between them. Regarding time point: newly diagnosed GD, antithyroid drugs for less than 3 months. Extracted PBMC RNA gave rise to the TCR library. According to the study, TCR beta libraries were built with iRepertoire HTBI primers and CDR3-region Arm-PCR. TCRdb analysed the multiplex PCR reads with MiXCR anew, one entry per CDR3 protein. The sample contains more than 400,000 distinct CDR3 sequences, 15% to 20% of which appear only once. The same specimen was also included in a second study, on T cells in Graves' hyperthyroidism and ophthalmopathy.

This TCR derives from a man between 40 and 49 years old with Graves disease. The input for sequencing was peripheral blood mononuclear cells (PBMCs), taken at new diagnosis, from a patient treated with antithyroid drugs. The chain has TRBV12-3 or TRBV12-4 and TRBJ1-2; D gene ambiguous. CDR3 coding DNA: TGTGCCAGCAGTTTGAAAACGGACTATGGCTACACCTTC. This codes for CASSLKTDYGYTF.